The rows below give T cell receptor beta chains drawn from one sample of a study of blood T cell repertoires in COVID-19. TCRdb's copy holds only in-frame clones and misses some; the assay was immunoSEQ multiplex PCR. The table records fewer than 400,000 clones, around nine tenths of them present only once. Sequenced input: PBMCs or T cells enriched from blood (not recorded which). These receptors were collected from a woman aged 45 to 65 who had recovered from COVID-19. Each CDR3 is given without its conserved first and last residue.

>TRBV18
ASSPGTPNTEAF
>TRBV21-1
ASSKEPGDSTGELF
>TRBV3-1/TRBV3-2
ASSQGYSINEQF
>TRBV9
ASSVAGSEKLF
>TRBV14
ASSSNSGTGELF
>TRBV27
ASSYRAAYEQY
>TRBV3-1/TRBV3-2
ASSQASSGPQH
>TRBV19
ASRIPAATGNTEAF
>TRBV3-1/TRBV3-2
ASSQPVTGANVLT
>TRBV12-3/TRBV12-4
ASSRGRGELF
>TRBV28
ASSLRDRANYGYT
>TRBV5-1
ASSTATGSYTEAF
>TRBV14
ASSQTSNTNEKLF
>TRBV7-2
ASSRWEGIPTEAF
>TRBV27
ASRPQGARGYGYT
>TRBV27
ASSLSGYEQY
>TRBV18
ASSPRPGASSYNEQF
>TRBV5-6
ASSRVRGAGANVLT
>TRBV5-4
ASSLVQPANYGYT
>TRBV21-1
ASSPDLGIPENQPQH
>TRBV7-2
ASSATTVLNTEAF
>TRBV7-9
ASSLGPSLYNEQF
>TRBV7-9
ASSFSTAITEAF
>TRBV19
ASSIVGGDEKLF
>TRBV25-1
ASIEGAYNEQF
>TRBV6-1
ASSEYLTSTGSSTDTQY
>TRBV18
ASSPLVTDTQY
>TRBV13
ASSLKRRGANSPLH
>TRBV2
ASRDSLRTYEQY
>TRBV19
ASRATDRPGNTIY
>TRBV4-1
ASSQTGGAGGSQETQY
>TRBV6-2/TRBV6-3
ASSYSRGRPLH
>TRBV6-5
ASSYTGGTNEKLF
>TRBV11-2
ASSLGTGGRYEQY
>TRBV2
ASCWQGNNQPQH
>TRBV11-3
ASSFMAGSEQF
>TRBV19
ATWTSGNEQF
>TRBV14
ASSQAHGGGLRGYT
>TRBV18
ASSLGRDNLYGYT
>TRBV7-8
ASSLAMGQNSPLH
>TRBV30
AWRYRGSSYNEQF
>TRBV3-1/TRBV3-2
ASSQGRGQPQH
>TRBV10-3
AISESRELAF
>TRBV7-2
ASSSPGYGYT
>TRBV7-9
ASSLTPFEAF
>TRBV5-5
ASSPLGGVLSSGANVLT
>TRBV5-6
ASSLGARVENTIY
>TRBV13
ASSLGRAINYGYT
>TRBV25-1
ASSRDRVNGYT
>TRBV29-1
SVIQTGTSYEQY
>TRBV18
ASSSRDRGLSNTEAF
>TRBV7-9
ASSLAGQGGFEQY
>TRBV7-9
ASSSLLVLEAF